The 12 T cell receptor beta chains below come from one sample, sequenced in a study of early T cells in non-severe SARS-CoV-2 infection (dated by TCRdb to the early 2020s). The library was prepared using 5' RACE. The instrument was a NextSeq 500. TCRdb applied fastp at Q25 and MiXCR to the public reads, then kept only in-frame beta chains. Duplicate CDR3 protein sequences are folded into a single record with the most common DNA and genes. The sample yields 45,000 or so distinct CDR3 sequences; 23% were counted once. Clones ranked in the top ten supply around 5% of the sample. The material was whole blood, obtained at baseline. The receptors were sampled from an adult who was a healthcare worker with PCR-confirmed SARS-CoV-2 infection or an uninfected control (not recorded which).

This clonotype was counted between two and nine times. This chain links TRBV19 with TRBJ2-6, with TRBD1 as a possible D gene (6 bases). Looked up from germline, CDR1 is LNHDA and CDR2 is SQIVND (reference sequence). The germline V and J ends were trimmed by 5 bases and 1 base, with 9 bases remaining between them. This CDR3 has 15 amino acids. The chain's CDR3 is CASSPDRSGANVLTF. The CDR3 DNA reads as TGTGCCAGTAGTCCGGACAGATCTGGGGCCAACGTCCTGACTTTC. Supplemented by reference TRBV19 and TRBJ2-6, the full variable domain reads DGGITQSPKYLFRKEGQNVTLSCEQNLNHDAMYWYRQDPGQGLRLIYYSQIVNDFQKGDIAEGYSVSREKKESFPLTVTSAQKNPTAFYLCASSPDRSGANVLTFGAGSRLTVL.

The rearrangement links TRBV5-1 to TRBJ1-4, with D perhaps matching TRBD1 (6 bases). Trimming left V 4 bases short and J 3 bases short, with 10 bases between. Germline assignment: CDR1 SGHRS and CDR2 YFSETQ. This CDR3 comprises 14 residues. CDR3 region: CASSLDRSNEKLFF. DNA of the CDR3: TGCGCCAGCAGCCTCGACAGGTCTAATGAAAAACTGTTTTTT.

Details on this clonotype: The junction departs from germline at one end; a sequencing error may be responsible. The chain carries TRBV24-1 and TRBJ2-1; D gene uncertain. CDR3 length: 15 amino acids. The V gene's germline CDR1 is KGHDR and CDR2 SFDVKD. The CDR3 nucleotides are TGTGCCACCAGTGATCCTGGTCGCCCCCACAATGAGCAGTCCTTC. It is translated as CATSDPGRPHNEQSF.

By its share, this clonotype is medium-sized. The V and J genes are TRBV5-6 and TRBJ2-6, with D uncertain. CDR3 size: 19 residues. Trimming cost V 0 bases and J 1 base, with 17 bases left between them. Germline assignment: CDR1 SGHDT and CDR2 YYEEEE. CDR3 nucleotide sequence: TGTGCCAGCAGCTTGGGGGCTGCCGGGCCTAGTTCTGGGGCCAACGTCCTGACTTTC. The encoded protein is CASSLGAAGPSSGANVLTF.

This clonotype was counted many times. This rearrangement joins TRBV5-6 to TRBJ1-1; the D is unclear. This CDR3 spans 12 amino acids. Germline CDR1 reads SGHDT; CDR2 reads YYEEEE. V shed 0 bases and J shed 10 bases, with 10 bases lying between them. The CDR3 DNA reads as TGTGCCAGCAGCTTGGTGGAGGGAAGAGCTTTCTTT. It is translated as CASSLVEGRAFF. Based on the CDR3 plus reference TRBV5-6 and TRBJ1-1, the full variable domain is DAGVTQSPTHLIKTRGQQVTLRCSPKSGHDTVSWYQQALGQGPQFIFQYYEEEERQRGNFPDRFSGHQFPNYSSELNVNALLLGDSALYLCASSLVEGRAFFGQGTRLTVV.

The CDR3 bases are TGTGCCAGCAGCTTAGAGGGCCAGACTGAAGCTTTCTTT. It codes for CASSLEGQTEAFF. The chain links TRBV11-2 to TRBJ1-1; the D is unclear. The V end lost 0 bases, the J end lost 5 bases, and 7 bases lay between the germline ends. Per germline, CDR1 SGHAT and CDR2 FQNNGV. The CDR3 has 13 amino acids.

V gene TRBV12-3 or TRBV12-4 combines with J gene TRBJ2-3; unclear D gene. V lost 4 bases, J lost 6 bases, and 17 bases lay in between. There are 15 residues in the CDR3. CDR3 loop: CASSWPGPPEDTQYF. CDR3 nucleotides: TGTGCCAGCAGTTGGCCCGGCCCCCCCGAGGATACGCAGTATTTT.

The V call is TRBV12-5, the J call TRBJ2-1; 10 bases agree with TRBD2. J lost 4 bases, V lost 7 bases, and 7 bases had no gene match. Germline CDR1 and CDR2: LGHNT and FRNRAP. The CDR3 has 15 residues. The CDR3, as DNA: TGTGCTAGTGCCCCCGGGACTAGCGATTACAATGAGCAGTTCTTC. Amino acids: CASAPGTSDYNEQFF.

This clonotype was recorded only once. This sequence joins TRBV3-1 and TRBJ1-1, with D maybe TRBD1 (5 bases). Germline V gene lookup returns CDR1 LGHDT and CDR2 YNNKEL (reference sequence). This CDR3 region has 16 residues. V was cut by 1 base and J by 7 bases, with 19 bases left in between. CDR3 sequence: CASSQGGTSNGDEAFF. The CDR3 nucleotides are TGTGCCAGCAGCCAAGGAGGGACTTCCAACGGAGATGAAGCTTTCTTT.

Many counts were recorded for this clonotype. CDR3 in amino acids: CAISESNAGVNEQFF. The CDR3 DNA sequence: TGTGCCATCAGTGAGTCGAATGCAGGGGTCAATGAGCAGTTCTTC. V is TRBV10-3 and J is TRBJ2-1, with D maybe TRBD1 (6 bases). Per the germline V gene, CDR1 is ENHRY and CDR2 is SYGVKD. This CDR3 contains 15 residues. The germline V and J ends were trimmed by 0 bases and 6 bases, with 12 bases remaining between them.

This clonotype was seen only a few times. The rearrangement uses TRBV6-5 and TRBJ1-4; 7 bases line up with TRBD1. CDR1 MNHEY and CDR2 SVGAGI come from the germline V gene. The V gene end was trimmed by 6 bases and the J gene end by 6 bases; junction bases not matched to a gene: 10. The CDR3 consists of 15 residues. The CDR3 loop is CASRGQAPGDEKLFF. CDR3 nucleotide sequence: TGTGCCAGCAGAGGACAGGCCCCAGGTGATGAAAAACTGTTTTTT.

The chain links TRBV10-3 to TRBJ2-7; 12 nucleotides match TRBD1. CDR1 and CDR2 (germline): ENHRY, SYGVKD. J gave up 7 bases and V 6 bases, and 7 bases lay outside the gene matches. This CDR3 contains 14 residues. CDR3 in amino acids: CAIRRGQGAREQYF. CDR3 nucleotides: TGTGCCATCAGGAGGGGACAGGGGGCGCGTGAGCAGTACTTC.